Given below is one T cell receptor beta chain in context. Antigen: not known. CDR1 is SGDLS and CDR2 is YYNGEE in the germline V gene. CDR3 length: 15 amino acids. The V gene lost 1 base and the J gene lost 3 bases, with 14 bases spanning the gap. Primers for the PCR totalled 60 Vbeta and 13 Jbeta. Assay: immunoSEQ multiplex PCR; the TCRdb copy retains only in-frame clones and omits some. The sample gives around 100,000 clones, 65% to 80% of which show up once; roughly 4.4% is in the top ten. This record comes from a study of cytomegalovirus exposure and HLA in healthy donors. Study-wide findings and caveats: Sequencing likely produced, as an artifact, a cluster of highly shared sequence variants. An analysis that was carried out later associated 17,000 or so TCR beta sequences with HLA alleles at 0.05 false discovery rate.

The source material was PBMCs. The source of this sequence is a young man in good health and CMV-seropositive. The rearrangement uses TRBV9 and TRBJ2-7; D perhaps matches TRBD1 (5 bases). CDR3 protein: CASSVTGQALYEQYF. Written as DNA, the CDR3 is TGTGCCAGCAGCGTAACAGGTCAAGCTCTCTACGAGCAGTACTTC.